The 3 T cell receptor beta chains below were found in one sample sequenced in a study of T cell responses to AZD1222 COVID-19 vaccine. The protocol was immunoSEQ multiplex PCR, while the TCRdb copy is restricted to in-frame clones and leaves out a portion. This table has more than 85,000 clones, around 87% appearing once. This specimen was peripheral blood, taken on day 0 of AZD1222 vaccination. Receptors originate from an adult in good health.

The chain uses TRBV4-1 and TRBJ2-4; 9 positions match TRBD1. J lost 3 bases, V lost 2 bases, and 8 bases had no gene match. There are 17 residues in the CDR3. Germline values: CDR1 MGHRA, CDR2 YSYEKL. The CDR3 loop is CASSQPTGGTVKNIQYF. The CDR3 DNA is TGCGCCAGCAGCCAACCGACAGGGGGAACTGTCAAAAACATTCAGTACTTC.

V is TRBV7-2 and J is TRBJ2-7; possible D gene TRBD1, 7 bases. The CDR3 extends over 14 amino acids. In germline, CDR1 is SGHTA, CDR2 FQGNSA. V lost 5 bases, J lost 3 bases, and 14 bases lay in between. CDR3 nucleotides: TGTGCCAGCAGCCACGTCAGGGGGGTCTACGAGCAGTACTTC. Its protein product is CASSHVRGVYEQYF.

This chain uses TRBV2 with TRBJ2-1; D is unresolved. V shed 8 bases and J shed 1 base, with 3 bases lying between them. This CDR3 comprises 11 residues. Germline V CDR1 and CDR2: SNHLY, FYNNEI. CDR3 protein: CASGSYNEQFF. For the CDR3, the DNA is TGTGCCAGCGGGTCCTACAATGAGCAGTTCTTC.